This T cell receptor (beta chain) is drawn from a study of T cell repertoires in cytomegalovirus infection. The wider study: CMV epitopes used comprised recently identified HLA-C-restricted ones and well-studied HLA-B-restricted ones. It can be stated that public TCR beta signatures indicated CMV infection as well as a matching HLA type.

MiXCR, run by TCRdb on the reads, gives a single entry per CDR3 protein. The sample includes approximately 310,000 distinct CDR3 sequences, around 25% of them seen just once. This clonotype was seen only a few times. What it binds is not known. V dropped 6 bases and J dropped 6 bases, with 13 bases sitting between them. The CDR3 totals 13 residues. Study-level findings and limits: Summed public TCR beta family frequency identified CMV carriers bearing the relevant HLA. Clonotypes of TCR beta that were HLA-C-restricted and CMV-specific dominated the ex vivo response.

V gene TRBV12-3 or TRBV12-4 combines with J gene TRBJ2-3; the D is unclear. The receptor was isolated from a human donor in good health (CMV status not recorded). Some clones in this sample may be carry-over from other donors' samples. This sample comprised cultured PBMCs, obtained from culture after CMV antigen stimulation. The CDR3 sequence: CASSRQVDDTQYF. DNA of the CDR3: TGTGCCAGCAGCCGCCAGGTTGACGATACGCAGTATTTT.